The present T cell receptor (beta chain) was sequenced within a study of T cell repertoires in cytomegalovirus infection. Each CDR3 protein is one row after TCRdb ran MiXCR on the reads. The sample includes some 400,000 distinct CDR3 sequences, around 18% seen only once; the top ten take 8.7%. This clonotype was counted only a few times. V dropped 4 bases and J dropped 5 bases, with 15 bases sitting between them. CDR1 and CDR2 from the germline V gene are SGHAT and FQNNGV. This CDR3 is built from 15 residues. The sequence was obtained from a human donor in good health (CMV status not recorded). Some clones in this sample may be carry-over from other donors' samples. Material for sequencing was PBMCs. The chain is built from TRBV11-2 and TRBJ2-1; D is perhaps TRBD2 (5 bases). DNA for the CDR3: TGTGCCAGCAGCTCCCGGACCAGGACTCACAATGAGCAGTTCTTC. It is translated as CASSSRTRTHNEQFF.